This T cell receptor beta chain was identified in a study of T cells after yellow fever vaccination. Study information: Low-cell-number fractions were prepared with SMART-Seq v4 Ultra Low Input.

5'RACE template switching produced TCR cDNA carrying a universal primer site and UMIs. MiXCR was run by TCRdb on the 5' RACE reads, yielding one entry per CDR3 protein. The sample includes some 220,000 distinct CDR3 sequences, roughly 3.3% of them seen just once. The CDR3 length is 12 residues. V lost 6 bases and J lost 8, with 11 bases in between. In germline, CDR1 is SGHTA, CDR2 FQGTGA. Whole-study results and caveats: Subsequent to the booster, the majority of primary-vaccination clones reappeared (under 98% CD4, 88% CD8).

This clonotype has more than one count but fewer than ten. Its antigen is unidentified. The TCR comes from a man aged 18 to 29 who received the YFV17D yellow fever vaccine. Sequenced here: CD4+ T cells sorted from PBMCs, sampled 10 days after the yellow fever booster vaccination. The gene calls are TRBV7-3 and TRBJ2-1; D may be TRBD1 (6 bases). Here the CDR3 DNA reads TGTGCCAGCAGTTCACAGGGCTATGAGCAGTTCTTC. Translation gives CASSSQGYEQFF. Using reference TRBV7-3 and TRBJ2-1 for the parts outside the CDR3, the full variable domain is GAGVSQTPSNKVTEKGKYVELRCDPISGHTALYWYRQSLGQGPEFLIYFQGTGAADDSGLPNDRFFAVRPEGSVSTLKIQRTERGDSAVYLCASSSQGYEQFFGPGTRLTVL.